These 20 T cell receptor beta chains share one sample of origin, sequenced in a study of tumor-infiltrating lymphocytes in primary liver carcinoma. Unsorted bulk tissue, roughly 19-33 mg of it, served as the source for co-extraction of RNA and DNA. TCR beta cDNA was prepared out of 500 ng total RNA by means of a constant-region primer. Amplification in three nested multiplex PCR rounds with slightly modified ARM-PCR gave rise to TCR beta libraries. The first two PCR rounds, nine to ten cycles each, used TRBV1-TRBV30 forward primers and a C-beta reverse primer. TCRdb fed the multiplex PCR reads into MiXCR, producing one record per CDR3 protein. The repertoire holds about 92,000 distinct CDR3 sequences, with around 70% as singletons. Sample: tumor-adjacent normal liver tissue. These receptors were collected from a man in his forties with primary liver carcinoma and hepatitis B virus infection.

The V call is TRBV5-1, the J call TRBJ2-4; 7 nucleotides agree with TRBD1. The CDR3 consists of 18 residues. Germline CDR1 and CDR2: SGHRS and YFSETQ. V was pared by 4 bases and J by 6 bases, with 19 bases of the junction left unmatched. CDR3 in amino acids: CASSPALNSGQKINIQYF. Written as DNA, the CDR3 is TGCGCCAGCAGCCCCGCCCTAAACTCGGGACAGAAAATAAACATTCAGTACTTC.

On this clonotype itself: Since a much larger clone is just one base distant, this may be a read error. V and J are TRBV6-4 and TRBJ2-3; TRBD2 matches at 11 bases. This CDR3 region has 15 residues. CDR1 and CDR2 (germline): MRHNA, SNTAGT. In DNA, the CDR3 is TGTGCCAGCAGTGACACTAGCGGGAGCACAGATATGCAGTATTTT. Protein product: CASSDTSGSTDMQYF.

As for this clonotype: This sequence may be a read error, since a much larger clone differs from it by one base. The chain is built from TRBV6-2 or TRBV6-3 and TRBJ2-7; 8 bases map to TRBD2. The germline CDR1 and CDR2 sequences are MNHEY and SVGEGT. The CDR3 totals 12 residues. V was clipped by 5 bases and J by 4 bases; unmatched bases: 1. CDR3 loop: CASSTSGYEQYF. The CDR3 bases are TGTGCCAGCAGTACTAGCGGATACGAGCAGTACTTC.

The table lists this clonotype with a few counts. This clone may be a read error of a much larger clone one base away. The V gene is TRBV29-1, the J gene TRBJ1-1, with D possibly matching TRBD1 (6 bases). Germline V gene data show CDR1 as SQVTM and CDR2 as ANQGSEA. The CDR3 sequence is 11 residues long. CDR3 bases: TGCGGCGTCCTACAGGGCTTGGAAGCTTTCTTT. This translates into CGVLQGLEAFF.

For this clonotype: The final CDR3 position lacks the conserved phenylalanine or tryptophan, pointing to a likely read error. The chain couples TRBV11-2 to TRBJ2-3; 8 nucleotides match TRBD2. Trimming at V came to 0 bases and at J to 5 bases, leaving 10 bases not matched to a gene. The germline V gene has CDR1 SGHAT and CDR2 FQNNGV. CDR3 length: 17 amino acids. The CDR3 coding sequence is TGTGCCAGCAGCTTAGAGAACGGGAGGGGCCGTCAAGATACGCAGTATTCT. This encodes CASSLENGRGRQDTQYS.

As to this clonotype: A read error may account for a junction end that differs from germline. The J gene is TRBJ2-2, the V gene TRBV5-4, with 8 bases matching TRBD1. Germline V gives CDR1 SGHNT, CDR2 YYREEE (reference sequence). The CDR3 spans 16 residues. The CDR3 reads CANQLEIRGRTGELSF. The CDR3 DNA reads TGTGCCAACCAGCTTGAAATCAGGGGGCGGACCGGGGAGCTGTCTTTT.

There are a few counts of this clonotype. A much larger clone differs by one base, so this may be a read error. The chain recombines TRBV29-1 with TRBJ2-7; the D gene is possibly TRBD1 (6 bases). This CDR3 is built from 13 residues. Germline CDR1 and CDR2: SQVTM and ANQGSEA. V was cut by 3 bases and J by 7 bases, with 16 bases left in between. CDR3 in DNA: TGCAGCGTTGAGTGGACAGTCCCGGGGGAGCAGTACTTC. It translates to CSVEWTVPGEQYF.

This chain connects TRBV2 to TRBJ2-7; tentative D call: TRBD2 (6 bases). Germline values: CDR1 SNHLY, CDR2 FYNNEI. Trimming left V 10 bases short and J 0 bases short, with 13 bases between. CDR3 length equals 13 residues. The CDR3 sequence is CATSGLSSYEQYF. Written as DNA, the CDR3 is TGTGCCACCTCGGGACTCAGCTCCTACGAGCAGTACTTC.

This clonotype was observed once. A read error is likely, as this CDR3 ends without the conserved phenylalanine or tryptophan. The CDR3 DNA is TGTGCCAATGGGTTAGCGGAGAACACCGGGGAGCTGTTTTTA. This gives the protein CANGLAENTGELFL. The genes are TRBV12-3 or TRBV12-4 and TRBJ2-2; perhaps TRBD2 as D (6 bases). Trimming took 10 bases from V and 1 from J, leaving 13 bases between them. This CDR3 has 14 residues.

As for this clonotype: One end of the junction does not line up with germline, which may come from a read error. This rearrangement joins TRBV11-2 to TRBJ1-4, with D possibly TRBD1 on 6 matching bases. CDR1 and CDR2 (germline): SGHAT, FQNNGV. CDR3 length equals 14 residues. CDR3 region: CASTFYQEGGETVF. The DNA of the CDR3 is TGTGCCAGCACCTTTTACCAGGAGGGGGGGGAAACTGTTTTT.

This clonotype showed up many times. The chain joins TRBV12-3 or TRBV12-4 to TRBJ2-6; no reliable D call. The CDR3 consists of 14 residues. With 6 bases removed from V and 0 bases from J, the gap between germline ends came to 6 bases. This CDR3 reads CASRDDSGANVLTF. The DNA for the CDR3 is TGTGCCAGCAGAGACGACTCTGGGGCCAACGTCCTGACTTTC.

This clonotype was seen many times. DNA of the CDR3: TGTGCCAGCACTAGGGACGTCCAAGAGACCCAGTACTTC. Its translation: CASTRDVQETQYF. V gene TRBV6-6 combines with J gene TRBJ2-5; D is perhaps TRBD1 or TRBD2 (5 bases each). Germline V gene data show CDR1 as MNHNY and CDR2 as SVGAGI (reference sequence). The CDR3 is 13 amino acids. V dropped 7 bases and J dropped 1 base, with 10 bases sitting between them.

This clonotype has ten or more counts. The chain carries TRBV5-6 and TRBJ2-7; D call uncertain. Trimming stripped 2 bases from V and 0 bases from J, with 15 bases between. The CDR3 consists of 16 residues. Germline CDR1 reads SGHDT; CDR2 reads YYEEEE. The CDR3 reads CASSFLDGFSSYEQYF. The CDR3 nucleotides read TGTGCCAGCAGCTTCCTGGACGGCTTCAGCTCCTACGAGCAGTACTTC.

A remark on this clonotype: An end of the junction differs from the germline gene, which may be a read error. The rearrangement links TRBV11-2 to TRBJ2-5, with TRBD1 matching over 11 bases. Germline values: CDR1 SGHAT, CDR2 FQNNGV. The CDR3 contains 15 residues. Here the CDR3 reads CTSSLGQGVGEIQYF. CDR3 bases: TGTACCAGCAGCTTGGGACAGGGGGTAGGAGAGATCCAGTACTTC.

Worth noting for this clonotype: A much larger clonotype is one base distant, so this may be a read error. The chain combines TRBV14 with TRBJ1-6, with D possibly being TRBD1 (6 bases). The CDR3 has 16 residues. Germline CDR1 and CDR2: SGHDN and FVKESK. The CDR3 region is CASSQMDRAYNSPFHF. For the CDR3, the DNA is TGTGCCAGCAGCCAGATGGACAGAGCGTATAATTCACCCTTCCACTTT. The whole variable domain, remainder taken from reference TRBV14 and TRBJ1-6, is EAGVTQFPSHSVIEKGQTVTLRCDPISGHDNLYWYRRVMGKEIKFLLHFVKESKQDESGMPNNRFLAERTGGTYSTLKVQPAELEDSGVYFCASSQMDRAYNSPFHFGNGTRLTVT.

This clonotype was found many times. The rearrangement uses TRBV28 and TRBJ1-4; TRBD1 is a possible D gene (6 bases). Germline CDR1 is MDHEN and CDR2 is SYDVKM. The CDR3 covers 15 residues. Trimming shortened V by 2 bases and J by 3 bases, and 10 bases separated the two germline ends. CDR3 loop: CASSLDQGSNEKLFF. For the CDR3, the DNA is TGTGCCAGCAGTTTAGATCAGGGGTCTAATGAAAAACTGTTTTTT.

About this clonotype: At one end the junction does not follow the germline gene, possibly because of a read error. The chain employs TRBV29-1 and TRBJ2-5; D unresolved. The CDR3 is 14 residues long. The germline CDR1 and CDR2 sequences are SQVTM and ANQGSEA. CDR3 in amino acids: CSLEDSRRKETQYF. The CDR3 region has the DNA TGCAGCCTTGAAGATAGCCGAAGGAAAGAGACCCAGTACTTC.

In regard to this clonotype: The CDR3 end shows no conserved phenylalanine or tryptophan, and so a read error is likely. This chain uses TRBV29-1 with TRBJ2-7; D possibly corresponds to TRBD1 (6 bases). The CDR3 is made up of 11 amino acids. Germline values: CDR1 SQVTM, CDR2 ANQGSEA. V shed 6 bases and J shed 5 bases, with 11 bases lying between them. This CDR3 is CSVAQGDEQYL. The CDR3 region has the DNA TGCAGCGTGGCACAGGGTGACGAGCAGTACCTC.

This clonotype was observed once. Because the CDR3 is missing its conserved closing phenylalanine or tryptophan, this is likely a read error. V is TRBV12-3 or TRBV12-4 and J is TRBJ2-1; unclear D gene. The CDR3 has 15 amino acids. V was trimmed by 6 bases and J by 4 bases, leaving 16 bases between them. CDR3 sequence (DNA): TGTGCCAGCAGACCTCCATTTCGTTCTTACAATGAGCAGTTCGTC. Translated, it gives CASRPPFRSYNEQFV.

Of note for this clonotype: An end of the junction differs from the germline gene, which may be a read error. The V call is TRBV29-1, the J call TRBJ2-2; D may match TRBD1 or TRBD2 (5 bases each). This CDR3 has 15 amino acids. Germline CDR1 and CDR2: SQVTM and ANQGSEA. The CDR3 sequence: CSVGSGPLNNGELFF. Written as DNA, the CDR3 is TGCAGCGTGGGTTCGGGACCGTTGAACAACGGGGAGCTGTTTTTT.